This TCR beta chain was identified during a study of T cell repertoires in cytomegalovirus infection. Overall study: HLA-B-restricted CMV epitopes that are well studied were used alongside recently identified HLA-C-restricted ones. CMV infection plus the matching HLA type was flagged by public TCR beta signatures.

TCRdb reprocessed the reads with MiXCR, giving one entry per CDR3 protein. This sample has 44,000 or so distinct CDR3 sequences, with over 20% found just once. This clonotype was seen a handful of times. Antigen unknown. Broader study findings: The cumulative frequency of public TCR beta families identified carriers of CMV plus the relevant HLA. Ex vivo responses were dominated by HLA-C-restricted CMV-specific TCR beta clonotypes.

Trimming removed 4 bases at V and 7 bases at J, with 12 bases between. The CDR3 spans 13 residues. Per germline, CDR1 KGHDR and CDR2 SFDVKD. The receptor comes from a human donor in good health (CMV status not recorded). Some clones in this sample may be carry-over from other donors' samples. The genes are TRBV24-1 and TRBJ1-1, with D perhaps matching TRBD1 (6 bases). The input for sequencing was CD8+ T cells from cultured PBMCs, taken from culture after CMV antigen stimulation. The CDR3 DNA sequence: TGTGCCACCAGTGACCCCGGAGGGGGTGAAGCTTTCTTT. This codes for CATSDPGGGEAFF.